This TCR beta chain was retrieved from a study of T cell responses to AZD1222 COVID-19 vaccine (dated by TCRdb to about 2021). Background for the entire study: TCR sequencing covered 233 trial participants: 207 given two doses of AZD1222 and about 26 given two doses of MenACWY control vaccine. Trial participants were enrolled into age subgroups of 18-55, 56-69 and 70-plus years, which contained approximately 150, 28 and 58 TCR-sequenced participants, respectively.

As to this clone: Its antigen target is currently unknown.

From the cysteine up to the phenylalanine, the CDR3 has a length of 17 residues. The retained sequence is limited to the CDR3, 51 bases, with the frame set at the first base. Via the germline V gene, CDR1 is KGHSH and CDR2 LQKENI. Trimming removed 3 bases from V and 4 bases from J, leaving 16 bases between the germline ends. Broader findings and caveats from the paper: After two AZD1222 doses, both the breadth and the depth of spike-specific TCRs were significantly higher than at day 0 and than in MenACWY recipients. No day 14 peak-response samples were available, so repertoires were characterized only after the peak T cell response. Vaccine-associated CD4 TCRs spanned the whole spike protein, with dominant responses in regions 160-218 and 743-854. In the small 56-69-year group, the increase in depth fell short of significance, most likely because of low power. Conclusions about previously exposed vaccinees are limited, since just six AZD1222 recipients were seropositive for SARS-CoV-2 at baseline. Nearly half of unique spike-specific TCRs reportedly recognized epitopes outside regions mutated in the B.1.351 and B.1.1.7 variants. Participants were mostly white British, with more females than males. The authors suggested clonal diversity may have been underestimated.

The CDR3 regions of human TCRbeta chains were subjected to immunosequencing. The authors' pipeline ran thus. TCRs in the repertoires were matched against a reference library of SARS-CoV-2-specific TCRs that had been generated with the MIRA antigen-specificity platform. Breadth was defined as the fraction of unique TCRs that were SARS-CoV-2-associated. Depth was defined as the fraction of total T cells that were SARS-CoV-2-associated. Each spike-specific TCR was assigned to its reactive spike region and to a CD4 or CD8 class using the MIRA data. Log10-transformed breadth and depth values were compared by one-way ANOVA with Sidak's multiple comparisons tests. TCRdb took this table from immuneACCESS and kept in-frame rearrangements with V and J called. Such tables lack part of the clones; where checked against another copy, unresolved V genes explain under half of the gap, and the rest is unexplained. That table furnishes V, J and clone size, whereas the DNA furnished D and trimming. The sample table records over 120,000 clones. The ten largest account for around 2.4% of the sample.

This specimen's time point label, interpreted: baseline before first vaccination. Vaccinee samples were obtained from the UK trials COV001 and COV002, which included a single-blind randomized controlled phase 2/3 trial of AZD1222 (ChAdOx1 nCoV-19) in healthy adults. For TCRbeta chain sequencing, PBMC samples from trial participants were taken at day 0 and at day 28 after the second dose. This receptor was identified in an adult in good health. Sequenced input: peripheral blood. This receptor chain uses TRBV18 and TRBJ2-6; no D gene call is confident. The encoded CDR3 is CASSPGPQTRGANVLTF. In nucleotides, the sequence is TGTGCCAGCTCACCCGGGCCTCAGACGCGGGGGGCCAACGTCCTGACTTTC.